The 11 T cell receptor beta chains below come from one sample, sequenced in a study of beta chain features in type 1 diabetes. Findings and limits, study-wide: Moderate yet significant TCRB CDR3 shortening was seen in Type 1 diabetes patients in all four CD4+ subsets.

For these receptors, no antigen is known. The whole isolated RNA underwent reverse transcription, so sequencing captured expressed TCRB transcripts. The assay was immunoSEQ multiplex PCR, and TCRdb's table has in-frame clones only and misses some. The sample includes 300,000 to 400,000 clones, about 14% seen only once; the top ten take roughly 0.016%. Sequencing was done on a sample of naive CD4+ T cells from blood. The receptors originated from a woman between 18 and 29 years old with type 1 diabetes.

Only a few counts were recorded for this clone. This chain links TRBV11-2 with TRBJ2-2, with 9 positions matching TRBD2. Unmatched junction bases numbered 8, after V lost 5 bases and J lost 4 bases. The CDR3 is 16 amino acids. CDR1 and CDR2 from the germline V gene are SGHAT and FQNNGV. CDR3 in amino acids: CASSPRGTSPTGELFF. In DNA, the CDR3 is TGTGCCAGCAGCCCGAGGGGGACTAGCCCCACCGGGGAGCTGTTTTTT.

The genes are TRBV28 and TRBJ1-2; D may be TRBD1 (5 bases). CDR3 length: 14 amino acids. The V and J ends lost 5 bases and 1 base respectively, with 11 bases between them. Looked up from germline, CDR1 is MDHEN and CDR2 is SYDVKM. CDR3 in amino acids: CASSPTQGNYGYTF. For the CDR3, the DNA is TGTGCCAGCAGTCCCACTCAGGGTAACTATGGCTACACCTTC.

The chain uses TRBV7-3 and TRBJ1-1; possibly TRBD1 for D (6 bases). The CDR3 totals 13 residues. Between the trimmed V and J ends, which lost 5 bases and 1 base, there was a span of 8 bases. The germline V gene has CDR1 SGHTA and CDR2 FQGTGA. The CDR3 sequence is CASSATGNTEAFF. In DNA, the CDR3 is TGTGCCAGCAGCGCGACAGGGAACACTGAAGCTTTCTTT.

The chain has TRBV14 and TRBJ2-5; no reliable D call. Between the trimmed V and J ends, which lost 4 bases and 2 bases, there was a span of 2 bases. CDR3 length equals 11 residues. The germline gives CDR1 SGHDN, CDR2 FVKESK. This chain's CDR3 is CASSLQETQYF. CDR3 coding DNA: TGTGCCAGCAGCCTACAAGAGACCCAGTACTTC.

The V gene is TRBV28, the J gene TRBJ2-4, with D possibly TRBD1 on 5 matching bases. Per the germline V gene, CDR1 is MDHEN and CDR2 is SYDVKM. Trimming removed 5 bases at V and 7 bases at J, with 18 bases between. There are 15 residues in the CDR3. Here the CDR3 reads CASSPLGQGANIQYF. The CDR3, as DNA: TGTGCCAGCAGTCCGTTGGGGCAGGGTGCGAACATTCAGTACTTC.

This clone was counted between two and nine times. The rearrangement links TRBV7-9 to TRBJ1-5; weak D call: TRBD1 (6 bases). Per germline, CDR1 SEHNR and CDR2 FQNEAQ (reference sequence). The CDR3 has 14 amino acids. Trimming removed 5 bases from V and 6 bases from J, with 14 bases in between. The CDR3 bases are TGTGCCAGCAGCCAGAGGGGGGGCGGTCAGCCCCAGCATTTT. It specifies CASSQRGGGQPQHF.

The rearrangement uses TRBV18 and TRBJ1-2; 7 bases agree with TRBD1. Trimming at V came to 3 bases and at J to 3 bases, leaving 7 bases not matched to a gene. The CDR3 extends over 15 amino acids. CDR1 is KGHSH and CDR2 is LQKENI in the germline V gene. The chain's CDR3 is CASSPYTGADYGYTF. CDR3 nucleotides: TGTGCCAGCTCACCGTATACAGGGGCCGACTATGGCTACACCTTC.

The chain joins TRBV5-1 to TRBJ2-1, with TRBD2 matching 11 bases. Germline V lookup: CDR1 SGHRS, CDR2 YFSETQ. Trimming at V came to 0 bases and at J to 9 bases, leaving 11 bases not matched to a gene. The CDR3 loop spans 17 amino acids. The CDR3 nucleotides are TGCGCCAGCAGCTTGGCGGCCTTAGCGGGAGGGGTCGGTGAGCAGTTCTTC. Translated: CASSLAALAGGVGEQFF.

This clone has just a few counts. The chain has TRBV30 and TRBJ2-7; TRBD2 matches at 14 bases. The germline CDR1 and CDR2 sequences are GTSNPN and SVGIG (reference sequence). V was clipped by 4 bases and J by 12 bases; unmatched bases: 8. The CDR3 length is 13 residues. The CDR3 sequence is CAWNRGLAGVLYF. The CDR3, as DNA: TGTGCCTGGAATAGGGGACTAGCGGGAGTTCTGTACTTC.

This clone was recorded a few times. The J gene is TRBJ2-7, the V gene TRBV5-1; D is unclear. The CDR3 has 13 residues. Germline CDR1 and CDR2: SGHRS and YFSETQ. V gave up 4 bases and J gave up 1 base, with 9 bases separating them. CDR3 residues: CASSVDQSYEQYF. The CDR3 nucleotides read TGCGCCAGCAGCGTGGACCAGTCCTACGAGCAGTACTTC.

This clone was seen a handful of times. V is TRBV28 and J is TRBJ2-1, with 8 positions matching TRBD1. The V and J ends lost 3 bases and 9 bases, in that order; junction bases with no gene match: 19. Germline assignment: CDR1 MDHEN and CDR2 SYDVKM. CDR3 length equals 18 residues. In DNA form, the CDR3 reads TGTGCCAGCAGTTTGTGGACAGGGCGGAGGGTGGTGCTGGGTGAGCAGTTCTTC. Encoded protein: CASSLWTGRRVVLGEQFF. The complete variable domain, with remaining parts taken from reference TRBV28 and TRBJ2-1, reads DVKVTQSSRYLVKRTGEKVFLECVQDMDHENMFWYRQDPGLGLRLIYFSYDVKMKEKGDIPEGYSVSREKKERFSLILESASTNQTSMYLCASSLWTGRRVVLGEQFFGPGTRLTVL.